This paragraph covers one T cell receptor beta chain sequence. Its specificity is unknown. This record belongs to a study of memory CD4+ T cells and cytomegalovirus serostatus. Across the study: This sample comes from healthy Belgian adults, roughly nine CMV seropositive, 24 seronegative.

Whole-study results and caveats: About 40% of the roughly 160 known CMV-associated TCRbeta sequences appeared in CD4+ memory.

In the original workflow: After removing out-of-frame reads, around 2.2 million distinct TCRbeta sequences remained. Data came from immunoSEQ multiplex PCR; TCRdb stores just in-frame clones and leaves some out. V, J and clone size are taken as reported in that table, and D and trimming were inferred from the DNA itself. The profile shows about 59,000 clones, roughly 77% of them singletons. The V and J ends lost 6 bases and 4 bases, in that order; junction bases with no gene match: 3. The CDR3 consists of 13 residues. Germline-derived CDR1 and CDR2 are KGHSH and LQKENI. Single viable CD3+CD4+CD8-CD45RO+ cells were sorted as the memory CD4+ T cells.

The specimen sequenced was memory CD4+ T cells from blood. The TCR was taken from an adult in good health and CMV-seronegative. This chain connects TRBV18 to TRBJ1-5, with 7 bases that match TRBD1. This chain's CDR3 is CASSTGPNQPQHF. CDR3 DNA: TGTGCCAGCTCGACAGGGCCAAATCAGCCCCAGCATTTT.